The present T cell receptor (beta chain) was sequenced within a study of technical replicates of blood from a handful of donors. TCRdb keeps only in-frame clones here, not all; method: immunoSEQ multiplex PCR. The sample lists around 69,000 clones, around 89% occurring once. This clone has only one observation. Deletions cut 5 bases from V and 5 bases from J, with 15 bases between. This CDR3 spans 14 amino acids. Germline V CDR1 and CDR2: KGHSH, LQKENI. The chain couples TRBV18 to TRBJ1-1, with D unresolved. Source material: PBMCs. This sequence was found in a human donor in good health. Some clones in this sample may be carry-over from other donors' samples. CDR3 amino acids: CASSSTDGETEAFF. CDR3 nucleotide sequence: TGTGCCAGCTCATCGACGGATGGAGAGACTGAAGCTTTCTTT.